A selection of T cell receptor beta chains follows, all from one sample in a study of blood T cells in healthy people across ages. TCRdb re-called the 5' RACE reads with MiXCR, one entry per CDR3 protein. The table lists more than 750,000 distinct CDR3 sequences, under 35% of them singletons. This sample was also put to use in a study of T cells of mothers and their children.

The sample consisted of blood. These receptors originate from a woman in her thirties or forties in good health. CDR3s include the opening cysteine and the closing phenylalanine or tryptophan. Fields, in order: clone size, V gene, J gene, D gene, CDR3 DNA, CDR3 protein. The D gene is left open where the match is weak. Clone size is shown for a subset of rows, as once, few, many or a class of expanded clone.

>.|TRBV15|TRBJ2-3|.
TGTGCCACCAGCCCCCAAAGGGGAAGCCGACTGAGCACAGATACGCAGTATTTT
CATSPQRGSRLSTDTQYF
>few|TRBV18|TRBJ2-7|.
TGTGCCAGCTCCGCGGGACTGGCGTTCGAGCAGTACTTC
CASSAGLAFEQYF
>.|TRBV12-3/TRBV12-4|TRBJ2-3|.
TGTGCCAGCAAGGGCGGCGCCACAGATACGCAGTATTTT
CASKGGATDTQYF
>few|TRBV6-5|TRBJ2-6|.
TGTGCCAGCAGTCCTTATAGGGGGGCCAACGTCCTGACTTTC
CASSPYRGANVLTF
>many|TRBV7-8|TRBJ2-7|TRBD2
TGTGCCAGCAGCTTAGCGCTTAGCGGGGGGCTCTCCTACGAGCAGTACTTC
CASSLALSGGLSYEQYF
>.|TRBV12-3/TRBV12-4|TRBJ1-6|.
TGTGCCAGCAGTAAAGGAGACGGTCTCAGGTCACCCCTCCACTTT
CASSKGDGLRSPLHF
>.|TRBV9|TRBJ2-1|.
TGTGCCAGCAGCTTCACTCCGAGCAGAGAGCAGTTCTTC
CASSFTPSREQFF
>many|TRBV28|TRBJ2-3|.
TGTGCCAGCAGTAGGGCTCCTAGCACAGATACGCAGTATTTT
CASSRAPSTDTQYF
>.|TRBV12-3/TRBV12-4|TRBJ1-4|TRBD1
TGTGCCAGCAGCCGAGACAGGGTGGTAAATGAAAAACTGTTTTTT
CASSRDRVVNEKLFF
>.|TRBV20-1|TRBJ2-2|.
TGCAGTGCTAGACAGGGGTGGGAGCTGTTTTTT
CSARQGWELFF
>few|TRBV9|TRBJ2-1|TRBD1
TGTGCCAGCAGCGTCCGGGACAGGCCTTACAATGAGCAGTTCTTC
CASSVRDRPYNEQFF
>many|TRBV27|TRBJ2-7|.
TGTGCCAGCAGTTCTAAAGGAGGAGGAGACTACGAGCAGTACTTC
CASSSKGGGDYEQYF
>.|TRBV20-1|TRBJ1-3|TRBD1
TGCAGTGCTAGAGAAAGGGACAGGGGCCTATCCGGTTCCGGAAACACCATATATTTT
CSARERDRGLSGSGNTIYF
>few|TRBV5-1|TRBJ1-1|.
TGCGCCAGCAGCTCCGGGCCCGGGAACACTGAAGCTTTCTTT
CASSSGPGNTEAFF
>.|TRBV5-6|TRBJ1-2|TRBD1
TGTGCCAGCAGCTTGAGGACAGGGGGAGGCGGCTACACCTTC
CASSLRTGGGGYTF
>many|TRBV6-5|TRBJ2-6|.
TGTGCCAGCAGTTACTCGAGGTGGTCTGGGGCCAACGTCCTGACTTTC
CASSYSRWSGANVLTF
>many|TRBV12-3/TRBV12-4|TRBJ2-7|.
TGTGCCAGCAGCCGCATCGGACACTCTTACGAGCAGTACTTC
CASSRIGHSYEQYF
>.|TRBV7-2|TRBJ2-1|TRBD2
TGTGCCAGCAGCTTAGTTGGGACTAGCGGGGGGGCCCATGAGCAGTTCTTC
CASSLVGTSGGAHEQFF
>few|TRBV28|TRBJ1-5|TRBD1
TGTGCCAGCAACTATGACGTGGGGACAGGTTCAGGCAATCAGCCCCAGCATTTT
CASNYDVGTGSGNQPQHF
>.|TRBV5-1|TRBJ2-7|TRBD2
TGCGCCACCAAACTAGCGGGGGGGGATGAGCAGTACTTC
CATKLAGGDEQYF
>.|TRBV6-6|TRBJ1-5|.
TGTGCCAGCAGTTATCCTACCGGGAACCAGCCCCAGCATTTT
CASSYPTGNQPQHF
>few|TRBV7-2|TRBJ2-1|.
TGTGCCAGCAGACGGACGGACAATGAGCAGTTCTTC
CASRRTDNEQFF
>.|TRBV7-2|TRBJ2-5|TRBD1
TGTGCCAGCAGCTTAGGGTCGACAGGGGGCCAAGAGACCCGGTACTTC
CASSLGSTGGQETRYF
>.|TRBV7-3|TRBJ2-1|.
TGTGCCAGCAGCCCATCGGACCTTCCCTACAATGAGCAGTTCTTC
CASSPSDLPYNEQFF
>many|TRBV27|TRBJ2-7|TRBD1
TGTGCCAGCAGTTGGACAGGGGGCGACTACGAGCAGTACTTC
CASSWTGGDYEQYF
>.|TRBV5-1|TRBJ1-5|.
TGCGCCAGAAGCCCACAGATAACCCAGGGTCAGCCCCAGCATTTT
CARSPQITQGQPQHF
>.|TRBV7-2|TRBJ1-4|TRBD1
TGTGCCAGCAGCTTAGGGGGATGGACAGGGAAGGGCAAACTGTTTTTT
CASSLGGWTGKGKLFF
>few|TRBV9|TRBJ2-1|TRBD2
TGTGCCAGCAGCGCTCCCCTAGCGGGGGGGGACAATGAGCAGTTCTTC
CASSAPLAGGDNEQFF
>few|TRBV12-3/TRBV12-4|TRBJ1-5|.
TGTGCCAGCAGTTGGGAGCAGCGAAATCAGCCCCAGCATTTT
CASSWEQRNQPQHF
>.|TRBV12-3/TRBV12-4|TRBJ2-1|.
TGTGCCAGCAGTCCGACTAGAGGTGAGCAGTTCTTC
CASSPTRGEQFF
>.|TRBV12-3/TRBV12-4|TRBJ2-5|.
TGTGCCAGCAGTGAACAGGGCCCACAAGAGACCCAGTACTTC
CASSEQGPQETQYF
>few|TRBV20-1|TRBJ1-2|.
TGCAGTGCTAGAGACGGACAAAGGTCTTTCAGTGGCTACACCTTC
CSARDGQRSFSGYTF
>.|TRBV12-3/TRBV12-4|TRBJ1-5|.
TGTGCCAGCAGTTTAGTACAGGATCAGCCCCAGCATTTT
CASSLVQDQPQHF
>few|TRBV7-9|TRBJ1-5|.
TGTGCCAGCAGCTCGGGGGGATCTAGCAATCAGCCCCAGCATTTT
CASSSGGSSNQPQHF
>few|TRBV7-3|TRBJ2-1|TRBD2
TGTGCCAGCAGCTCCCCCCCTAGCGGGGGGGCGGATGAGCAGTTCTTC
CASSSPPSGGADEQFF
>once|TRBV6-6|TRBJ1-1|.
TGTGCCAGCAGGGTGGGGGGCCATACTCAAGCTTTCTTT
CASRVGGHTQAFF
>.|TRBV7-2|TRBJ1-5|.
TGTGCCAGCACAGAATATAGCAATCAGCCCCAGCATTTT
CASTEYSNQPQHF
>.|TRBV7-3|TRBJ2-1|TRBD2
TGTGCCAGCAGCCCCAGTCGAGCGGGGTTTCTCGATGAGCAGTTCTTC
CASSPSRAGFLDEQFF
>few|TRBV2|TRBJ2-3|TRBD2
TGTGCCAGCAGCCGACCTAGCGGGGGCACAGATACGCAGTATTTT
CASSRPSGGTDTQYF
>.|TRBV29-1|TRBJ2-7|TRBD1
TGCAGCGTTGAAGATCCCGAGACAGGGCTCTACGAGCAGTACTTC
CSVEDPETGLYEQYF